This T cell receptor beta chain is from a study of regulatory T cells in long-lasting Graves disease (dated by TCRdb to the early 2020s). General notes on the study: Persistent Graves' disease was defined as persistently positive TSH receptor autoantibodies together with antithyroid drug treatment for over 5 years. Patients with persistent Graves' disease were compared with patients with newly diagnosed Graves' disease using TCR sequencing and RNA sequencing of peripheral blood. The study took place in China and was registered as a clinical trial. A total of some 35 samples underwent TCR sequencing, from roughly 13 patients with persistent Graves' disease and roughly 20 patients with newly diagnosed Graves' disease. Persistent Graves' disease patients in the clinical cohort had taken antithyroid drugs for 8 to 12 years on average.

General study outcomes and caveats: Preferential use of TRBV28, TRBJ1-2 and TRBJ2-5 was observed in persistent disease, whereas TRBV20-1 and TRBJ2-1 were favored in newly diagnosed disease. Sequencing and analysis were limited to the TCR beta chain. Persistent Graves' disease patients showed lower TCR Shannon entropy and fewer highly expanded clones than newly diagnosed patients, suggesting clonal expansion. Patients with persistent disease shared more public clonotypes (about 2,500) than newly diagnosed patients did (about 970). The authors acknowledged the small sample size as a limitation that may reduce accuracy. Peripheral blood alone was examined, since thyroid tissue, which constituted the primary lesion, could not be accessed.

Interpreted using the paper, the time point label stands for: persistent/refractory GD, antithyroid drugs over 5 years with positive TRAb. For both TCR sequencing and RNA sequencing, RNA was extracted from PBMCs in TRIzol. Graves' disease was diagnosed according to American Thyroid Association guidelines. The patients came from an endocrinology department in Xi'an, China. Each patient gave approximately 8.8 milliliters of peripheral blood, collected in an EDTA anticoagulant tube. Ficoll Paque Plus density gradient separation was used to isolate PBMCs, and no further T cell sorting was done. An Agilent 2100 Bioanalyzer and agarose gel were used to check RNA quality, and a NanoDrop 2000 was used to measure RNA concentration. CDR1 is given as LNHDA and CDR2 as SQIVND, both from the germline V gene (reference sequence). Taken from cysteine to phenylalanine, the CDR3 has 18 residues. Only the CDR3 region is kept as DNA, spanning 54 bases read in frame from base 1. V is cut by 5 bases and J by 4 bases, and the space between the germline ends is 23 bases.

The receptor library was made with multiplex PCR. Sequencing was performed on an Illumina HiSeq 4000. To build TCR beta libraries, CDR3 regions were amplified by Arm-PCR using iRepertoire HTBI primers. Before sequencing, the PCR products went through gel purification. The original pipeline was this. Across samples, around 58 TRBV and approximately 15 TRBJ segments were identified and used for gene usage analysis of CDR3 amino acid clonotypes. COPE and FqMerger were used to merge filtered high-quality paired reads into contigs. BLAST was used to align contigs to IMGT TRBV, TRBD and TRBJ reference genes, and CDR3 was defined according to IMGT. Clonotypes above 0.1% frequency were classified as highly expanded clones. Shannon entropy was used to measure repertoire diversity, and the Gini coefficient was used to measure V-J evenness. A clonotype was considered public if more than one individual shared it. The public reads were quality trimmed at Q25 with fastp and then assembled into clones with MiXCR by TCRdb, keeping productive beta chains. Rows are combined by CDR3 protein, so each entry shows the most common genes and DNA. The V and J calls, along with clone size, are taken from TCRdb and not from the paper's own processing. In all, the sample holds about 470,000 distinct CDR3 sequences, and more than 20% of those were seen once. The ten largest clones capture 7% to 10% of the sample.

Comment on this clonotype: Its antigen remains undetermined. Base quality data are lacking; no much larger clone is found one base away.

Here the sequenced sample was peripheral blood mononuclear cells (PBMCs), taken when the disease was refractory, from a patient treated with antithyroid drugs. The chain links TRBV19 with TRBJ2-2; TRBD1 might be the D gene, on 6 matching bases. The TCR sequence derives from a female donor with Graves disease. Here the CDR3 is given as CASSPPSTGLRITGELFF. The DNA sequence is TGTGCCAGTAGTCCGCCCTCAACAGGGCTTAGGATCACCGGGGAGCTGTTTTTT.